This note documents a single T cell receptor beta chain sequence. Its antigen is as yet unknown. V lost 0 bases and J 8 bases, leaving 16 bases between the germline ends. The CDR3 is made up of 15 amino acids. CDR1 is MNHEY and CDR2 is SVGAGI in the germline V gene. Here immunoSEQ multiplex PCR was the method, and the copy in TCRdb shows in-frame clones only, minus some. Of more than 60,000 clones in the sample, around 96% were seen once. This entry belongs to a study of siplizumab effects on memory and regulatory T cells. Overall study findings and caveats: The suppressive capacity of proliferating Tregs from siplizumab cultures remained unconfirmed. Naive or memory phenotype assignment was not possible for roughly 80-96% of proliferating CD4+ or CD8+ clones. Mean Treg-derived proportions of mappable alloreactive CD4+ clones were around 70% for siplizumab and approximately 25% for controls. A major contribution to the alloresponse seemed to be made by naive T cells, which seemed more diverse than memory cells.

The sample consisted of naive CD8+ T cells sorted from blood. This clonotype was obtained from a human donor in good health. The V and J genes are TRBV6-5 and TRBJ1-2; D might be TRBD1 (5 bases). The CDR3 DNA sequence: TGTGCCAGCAGTTACTCCGTCGGGGCGATTGGAGGCTACACCTTC. Translated: CASSYSVGAIGGYTF.